This entry concerns a single TCR beta chain. Method: immunoSEQ multiplex PCR; TCRdb's copy keeps in-frame clones and lacks some. The repertoire has tens of thousands of clones, 80% to 90% of them found once; the top ten carry approximately 4.9%. This record belongs to a study of T cell responses to AZD1222 COVID-19 vaccine. Germline CDR1 is LGHDT and CDR2 is YNNKEL (reference sequence). The germline V and J ends were trimmed by 0 bases and 5 bases, with 16 bases remaining between them. The CDR3 is 17 residues long. The sample was peripheral blood, taken on day 0 of AZD1222 vaccination. This sequence originates from an adult in good health. The gene calls are TRBV3-1 (or the pseudogene TRBV3-2) and TRBJ1-4, with D tentatively TRBD1 (5 bases). The CDR3 coding sequence is TGTGCCAGCAGCCAAGATAGCGTAGTCAGGGCCAATGAAAAACTGTTTTTT. Amino acid sequence: CASSQDSVVRANEKLFF.